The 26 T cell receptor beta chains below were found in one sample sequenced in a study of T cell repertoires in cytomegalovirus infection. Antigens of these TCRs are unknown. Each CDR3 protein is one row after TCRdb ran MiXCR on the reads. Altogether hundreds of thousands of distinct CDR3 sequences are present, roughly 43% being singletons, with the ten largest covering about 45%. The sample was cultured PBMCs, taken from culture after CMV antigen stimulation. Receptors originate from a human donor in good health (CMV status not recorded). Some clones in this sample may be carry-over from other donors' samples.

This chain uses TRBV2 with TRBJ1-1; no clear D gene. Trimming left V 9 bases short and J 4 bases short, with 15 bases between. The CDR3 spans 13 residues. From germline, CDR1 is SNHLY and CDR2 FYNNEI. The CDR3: CARRATGATEAFF. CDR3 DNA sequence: TGTGCCAGAAGGGCCACGGGTGCCACTGAAGCTTTCTTT.

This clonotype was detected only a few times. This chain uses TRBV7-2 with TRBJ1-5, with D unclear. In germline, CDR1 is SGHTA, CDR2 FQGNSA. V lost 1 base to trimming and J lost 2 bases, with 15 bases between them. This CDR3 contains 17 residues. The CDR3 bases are TGTGCCAGCAGCTTAGTATCGCTGGGTTTTGGCAATCAGCCCCAGCATTTT. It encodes CASSLVSLGFGNQPQHF. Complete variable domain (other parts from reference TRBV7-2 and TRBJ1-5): GAGVSQSPSNKVTEKGKDVELRCDPISGHTALYWYRQSLGQGLEFLIYFQGNSAPDKSGLPSDRFSAERTGGSVSTLTIQRTQQEDSAVYLCASSLVSLGFGNQPQHFGDGTRLSIL.

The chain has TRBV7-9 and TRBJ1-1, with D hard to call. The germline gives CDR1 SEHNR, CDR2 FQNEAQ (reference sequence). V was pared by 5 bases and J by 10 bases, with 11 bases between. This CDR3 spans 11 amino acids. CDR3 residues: CASSAWDGAFF. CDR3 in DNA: TGTGCCAGCAGCGCGTGGGATGGAGCTTTCTTT.

CDR3 coding DNA: TGTGCCAGCAGCTTCTATACCGGGACAGGGAGTGAAGCTTTCTTT. Protein sequence: CASSFYTGTGSEAFF. The chain couples TRBV7-9 to TRBJ1-1, with 9 bases fitting TRBD1. V lost 3 bases, J lost 7 bases, and 9 bases stayed unmatched. The CDR3 has 15 residues. The germline V gene has CDR1 SEHNR and CDR2 FQNEAQ (reference sequence).

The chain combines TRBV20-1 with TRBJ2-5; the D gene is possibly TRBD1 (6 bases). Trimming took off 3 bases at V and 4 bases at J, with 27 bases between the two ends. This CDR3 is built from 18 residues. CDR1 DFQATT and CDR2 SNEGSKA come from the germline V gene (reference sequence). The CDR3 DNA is TGCAGTGCTAGTGGTAGGGGGAGTGCAAGAGTTGTGGGAGAGACCCAGTACTTC. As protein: CSASGRGSARVVGETQYF.

The CDR3 spells CASTQGLAGYSEQYF. CDR3 nucleotide sequence: TGTGCCAGCACCCAGGGGCTGGCGGGATACAGCGAGCAGTACTTC. This chain links TRBV6-5 with TRBJ2-7, with D perhaps matching TRBD1 or TRBD2 (6 bases each). The CDR3 consists of 15 residues. The germline CDR1 and CDR2 sequences are MNHEY and SVGAGI. Trimming pared 7 bases from V and 6 bases from J, leaving 22 bases between.

CDR3 region: CASSLSYLEQFF. For the CDR3, the DNA is TGTGCCAGCAGCTTATCATATCTTGAGCAGTTCTTC. The J gene is TRBJ2-1, the V gene TRBV11-2; no reliable D call. CDR3 length equals 12 residues. V dropped 2 bases and J dropped 9 bases, with 8 bases sitting between them. Germline V gene lookup returns CDR1 SGHAT and CDR2 FQNNGV.

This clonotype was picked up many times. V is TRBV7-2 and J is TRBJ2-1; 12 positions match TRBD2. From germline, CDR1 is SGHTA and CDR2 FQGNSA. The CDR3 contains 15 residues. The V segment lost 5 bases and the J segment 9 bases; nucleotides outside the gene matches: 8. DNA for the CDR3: TGTGCCAGCAGCGCCCGACTAGCGGGGGCAGGTGAGCAGTTCTTC. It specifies CASSARLAGAGEQFF.

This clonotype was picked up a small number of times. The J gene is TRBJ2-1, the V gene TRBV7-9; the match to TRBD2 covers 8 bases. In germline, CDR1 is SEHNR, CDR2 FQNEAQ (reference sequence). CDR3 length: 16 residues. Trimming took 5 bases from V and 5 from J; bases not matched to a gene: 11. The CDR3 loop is CASSGPGREGNNEQFF. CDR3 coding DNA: TGTGCCAGCAGCGGGCCTGGTCGGGAGGGTAACAATGAGCAGTTCTTC.

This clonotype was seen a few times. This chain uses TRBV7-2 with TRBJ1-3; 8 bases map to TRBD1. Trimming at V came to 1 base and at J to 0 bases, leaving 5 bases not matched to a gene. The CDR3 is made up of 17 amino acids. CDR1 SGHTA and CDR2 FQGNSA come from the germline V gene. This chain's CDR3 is CASSLVGTGPSGNTIYF. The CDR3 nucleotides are TGTGCCAGCAGCTTAGTAGGGACAGGACCCTCTGGAAACACCATATATTTT.

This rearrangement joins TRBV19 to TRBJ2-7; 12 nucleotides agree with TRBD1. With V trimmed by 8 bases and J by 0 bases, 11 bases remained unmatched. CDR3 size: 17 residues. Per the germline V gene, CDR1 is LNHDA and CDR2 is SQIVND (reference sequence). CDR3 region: CASAAGQGALPSYEQYF. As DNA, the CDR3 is TGTGCCAGTGCGGCGGGACAGGGGGCTTTACCCTCCTACGAGCAGTACTTC.

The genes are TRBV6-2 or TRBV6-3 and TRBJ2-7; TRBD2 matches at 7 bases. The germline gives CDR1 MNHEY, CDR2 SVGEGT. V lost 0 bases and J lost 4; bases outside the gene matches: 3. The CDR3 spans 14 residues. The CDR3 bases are TGTGCCAGCAGTTACTCGGGGAGGGAGTACGAGCAGTACTTC. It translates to CASSYSGREYEQYF.

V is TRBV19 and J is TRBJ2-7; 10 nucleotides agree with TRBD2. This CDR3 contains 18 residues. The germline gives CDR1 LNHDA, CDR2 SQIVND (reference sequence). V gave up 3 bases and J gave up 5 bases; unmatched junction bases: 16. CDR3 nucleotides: TGTGCCAGTAGTATCGTGGTAGCGGGGGGCGCCGGTCCCGACGAGCAGTACTTC. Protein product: CASSIVVAGGAGPDEQYF. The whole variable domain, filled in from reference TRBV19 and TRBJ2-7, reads DGGITQSPKYLFRKEGQNVTLSCEQNLNHDAMYWYRQDPGQGLRLIYYSQIVNDFQKGDIAEGYSVSREKKESFPLTVTSAQKNPTAFYLCASSIVVAGGAGPDEQYFGPGTRLTVT.

CDR3: CASSYSRDNYEQYF. The CDR3 nucleotides are TGTGCCAGCAGTTACAGTCGGGACAACTACGAGCAGTACTTC. This chain links TRBV6-2 or TRBV6-3 with TRBJ2-7; tentative D call: TRBD1 (6 bases). From germline, CDR1 is MNHEY and CDR2 SVGEGT. Trimming shortened V by 2 bases and J by 3 bases, and 11 bases separated the two germline ends. The CDR3 is 14 residues long.

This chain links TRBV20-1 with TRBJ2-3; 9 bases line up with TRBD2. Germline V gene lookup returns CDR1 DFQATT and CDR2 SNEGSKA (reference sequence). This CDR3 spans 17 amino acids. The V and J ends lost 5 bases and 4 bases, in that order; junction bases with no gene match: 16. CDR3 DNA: TGCAGTGCTCAGCTCCCCGGGGGCGGGGGGGCCGCAGATACGCAGTATTTT. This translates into CSAQLPGGGGAADTQYF.

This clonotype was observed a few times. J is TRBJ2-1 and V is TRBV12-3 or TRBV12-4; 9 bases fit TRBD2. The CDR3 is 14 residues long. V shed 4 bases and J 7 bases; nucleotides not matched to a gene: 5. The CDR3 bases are TGTGCCAGCAGTTATCTCGCGGGGGGGAATGAGCAGTTCTTC. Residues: CASSYLAGGNEQFF.

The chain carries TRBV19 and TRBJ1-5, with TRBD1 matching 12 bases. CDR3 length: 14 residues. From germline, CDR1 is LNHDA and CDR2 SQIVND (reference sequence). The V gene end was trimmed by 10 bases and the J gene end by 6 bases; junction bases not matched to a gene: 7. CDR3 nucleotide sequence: TGTGCCAAGCCGCCGGGACAGGGGGCTCAGCCCCAGCATTTT. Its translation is CAKPPGQGAQPQHF.

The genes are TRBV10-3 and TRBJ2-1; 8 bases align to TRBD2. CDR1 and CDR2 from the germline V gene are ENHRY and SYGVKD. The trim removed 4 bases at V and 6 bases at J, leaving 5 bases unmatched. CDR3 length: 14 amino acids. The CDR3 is CAISGGLAGNEQFF. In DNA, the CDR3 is TGTGCCATCAGTGGCGGACTAGCAGGCAATGAGCAGTTCTTC.

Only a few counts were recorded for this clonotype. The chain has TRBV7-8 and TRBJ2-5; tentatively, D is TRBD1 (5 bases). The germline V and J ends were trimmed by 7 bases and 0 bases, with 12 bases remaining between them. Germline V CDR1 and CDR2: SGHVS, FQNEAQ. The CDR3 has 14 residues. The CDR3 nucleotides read TGTGCCAGCACCAGTTCAGGGTACCAAGAGACCCAGTACTTC. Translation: CASTSSGYQETQYF.

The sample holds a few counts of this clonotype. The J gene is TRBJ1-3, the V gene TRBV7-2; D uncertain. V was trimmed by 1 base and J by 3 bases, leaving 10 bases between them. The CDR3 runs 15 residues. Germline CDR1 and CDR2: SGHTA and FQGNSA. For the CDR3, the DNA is TGTGCCAGCAGCTTAGTATATTTGGGTGGAAACACCATATATTTT. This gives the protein CASSLVYLGGNTIYF.

CDR3 sequence: CASTLDPSGRARDTGELFF. CDR3 DNA sequence: TGCGCCAGCACCCTAGACCCTAGCGGGAGGGCCCGGGACACCGGGGAGCTGTTTTTT. The gene calls are TRBV10-2 and TRBJ2-2, with 12 positions matching TRBD2. CDR1 WSHSY and CDR2 SAAADI come from the germline V gene. The CDR3 has 19 residues. Trimming took 7 bases from V and 3 from J; bases not matched to a gene: 15.

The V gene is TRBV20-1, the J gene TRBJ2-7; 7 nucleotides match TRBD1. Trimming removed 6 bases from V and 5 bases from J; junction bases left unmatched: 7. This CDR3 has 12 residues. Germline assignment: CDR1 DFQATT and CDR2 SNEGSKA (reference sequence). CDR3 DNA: TGCAGTGCGAAGACAGGGAGCAACGAGCAGTACTTC. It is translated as CSAKTGSNEQYF.

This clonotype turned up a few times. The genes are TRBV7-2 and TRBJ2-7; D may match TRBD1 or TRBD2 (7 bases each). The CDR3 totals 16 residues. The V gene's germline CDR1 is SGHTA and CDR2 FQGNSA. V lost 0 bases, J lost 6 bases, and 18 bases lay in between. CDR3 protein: CASSLALPGGAGEQYF. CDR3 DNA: TGTGCCAGCAGCTTAGCGCTGCCAGGGGGGGCTGGCGAGCAGTACTTC. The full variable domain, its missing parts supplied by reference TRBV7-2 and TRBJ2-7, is GAGVSQSPSNKVTEKGKDVELRCDPISGHTALYWYRQSLGQGLEFLIYFQGNSAPDKSGLPSDRFSAERTGGSVSTLTIQRTQQEDSAVYLCASSLALPGGAGEQYFGPGTRLTVT.

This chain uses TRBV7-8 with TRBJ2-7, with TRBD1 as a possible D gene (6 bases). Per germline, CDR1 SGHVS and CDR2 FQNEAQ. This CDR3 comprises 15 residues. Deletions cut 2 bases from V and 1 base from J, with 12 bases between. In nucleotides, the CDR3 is TGTGCCAGCAGCTTACTAACAGGGAGTTCCTACGAGCAGTACTTC. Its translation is CASSLLTGSSYEQYF. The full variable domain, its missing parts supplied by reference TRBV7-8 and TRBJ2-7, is GAGVSQSPRYKVAKRGQDVALRCDPISGHVSLFWYQQALGQGPEFLTYFQNEAQLDKSGLPSDRFFAERPEGSVSTLKIQRTQQEDSAVYLCASSLLTGSSYEQYFGPGTRLTVT.

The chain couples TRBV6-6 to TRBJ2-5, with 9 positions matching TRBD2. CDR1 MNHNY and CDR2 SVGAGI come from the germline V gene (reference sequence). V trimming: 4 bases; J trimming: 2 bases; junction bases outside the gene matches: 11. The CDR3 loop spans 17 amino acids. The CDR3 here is CASSSLRLSGRQETQYF. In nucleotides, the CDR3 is TGTGCCAGCAGTTCTCTACGACTTAGCGGGAGACAAGAGACCCAGTACTTC.

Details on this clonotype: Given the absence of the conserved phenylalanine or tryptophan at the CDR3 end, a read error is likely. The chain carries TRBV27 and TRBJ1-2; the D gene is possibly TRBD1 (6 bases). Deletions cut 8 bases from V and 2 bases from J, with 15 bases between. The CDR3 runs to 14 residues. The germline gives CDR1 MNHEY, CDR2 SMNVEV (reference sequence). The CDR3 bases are TGTGCCAGCTGTAGGTCTGGACAGAACTATGGCTACACCTCC. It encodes CASCRSGQNYGYTS.